This T cell receptor (beta chain) was retrieved from a study of T-cell memory formation after mild COVID-19. Study-level background: For the most part, TCR clusters were specific to one donor.

This clonotype came up a few times. Its target is unknown. TCR alpha and TCR beta cDNA libraries carrying sample barcodes and UMIs were produced by 5'RACE using constant-segment primers. TCRdb re-called the 5' RACE reads through MiXCR, storing one row per CDR3 protein. The data hold about 45,000 distinct CDR3 sequences, with less than 7.5% observed a single time. General study findings and limits: From day 15 to 85, contracting clones were balanced between CD4 and CD8, whereas later expanders leaned toward CD4+.

Material: PBMCs or a T cell subset sorted from them (not recorded which). This receptor was identified in a man younger than 35 who had mild COVID-19 (a few samples of this study predate the infection). Cell type and time point are not known.

The CDR3 nucleotides are TGTGCCAGCAGCACACCCCCAGGTGAAGCTTTCTTT. Its protein product is CASSTPPGEAFF. The rearrangement uses TRBV25-1 and TRBJ1-1, with unresolved D. CDR1 MGHDK and CDR2 SYGVNS come from the germline V gene. The germline V and J ends were trimmed by 6 bases and 7 bases, with 12 bases remaining between them. This CDR3 spans 12 amino acids.